The 5 T cell receptor beta chains below were found in one sample sequenced in a study of identical twins. TCRdb redid the calling of the 5' RACE reads with MiXCR, one entry per CDR3 protein. The sample shows hundreds of thousands of distinct CDR3 sequences, under 9% of them seen only once. This same sample was also taken into another study, of yellow fever vaccine responses in identical twins.

What was sequenced was PBMCs. These receptors all come from a woman aged 18-29 years in good health.

This clonotype has ten or more counts. The chain recombines TRBV12-3 or TRBV12-4 with TRBJ2-3; possibly TRBD1 or TRBD2 for D (6 bases each). The V end was cut by 5 bases, the J end by 4 bases, with 16 bases between. The CDR3 has 15 residues. CDR3 coding DNA: TGTGCCAGCAGTGACAGACTTAGGGGGGCAGATACGCAGTATTTT. Encoded protein: CASSDRLRGADTQYF.

This chain connects TRBV29-1 to TRBJ2-2; D ambiguous. Germline V CDR1 and CDR2: SQVTM, ANQGSEA. Trimming removed 0 bases from V and 4 bases from J, with 9 bases in between. The CDR3 spans 14 residues. The DNA for the CDR3 is TGCAGCGTTGAAGAATGGCCGGGCACCGGGGAGCTGTTTTTT. Translation gives CSVEEWPGTGELFF.

This clonotype was detected only once. The junction and the germline gene differ at one end; a read error may be behind it. The J gene is TRBJ2-3, the V gene TRBV4-1, with TRBD2 identical over 10 bases. The CDR3 runs 19 residues. Germline CDR1 MGHRA, CDR2 YSYEKL. DNA of the CDR3: TGCGCCAGCAGCCCGCAAGCGGGAGGGCACGTTTTTGGCACAAATACGCAGTATTTT. Protein: CASSPQAGGHVFGTNTQYF.

This clonotype was detected ten times or more. The chain links TRBV4-3 to TRBJ2-7, with unresolved D. The CDR3 contains 14 residues. Germline CDR1 reads LGHNA; CDR2 reads YSLEER. V lost 1 base and J lost 3, with 10 bases in between. The CDR3 DNA is TGCGCCAGCAGCCAAGGAATGAGTATCTACGAGCAGTACTTC. Its protein product is CASSQGMSIYEQYF.

This clonotype has ten or more counts. The chain has TRBV7-2 and TRBJ2-5; 7 bases align to TRBD2. V shed 1 base, J shed 2 bases, and the junction held 4 bases outside the gene matches. The CDR3 has 15 amino acids. CDR1 SGHTA and CDR2 FQGNSA come from the germline V gene. The CDR3 sequence: CASSLDGRKQETQYF. As DNA, the CDR3 is TGTGCCAGCAGCTTAGACGGGAGGAAACAAGAGACCCAGTACTTC.